Sequencing of this TCR beta chain was carried out in a study of neurological immune-mediated disorders. Whole-study findings and limits: Private repertoires in all groups were suggested by the finding that expanded clones across subjects shared no CDR3 amino acid sequences. HTLV-1-associated myelopathy had the most TCR clonal expansion, while multiple sclerosis had the least, a level that fell below healthy controls. The multiple sclerosis repertoire cluster was not associated with any clinical or MRI feature, with the authors stating that larger cohorts are needed.

V was pared by 8 bases and J by 2 bases, with 11 bases of the junction left unmatched. The germline V gene has CDR1 ENHRY and CDR2 SYGVKD. The CDR3 spans 15 residues. The sample holds many counts of this clonotype. Its antigen is undetermined. Over 190 million TCR-beta sequences from 15-18 subjects came out of each sequencing run. TCRdb recomputed calls from the 5' RACE reads with MiXCR, one row per CDR3 protein. This table has 120,000 or so distinct CDR3 sequences, more than 2.5% appearing once. This receptor was identified in a woman younger than 45 with multiple sclerosis. V is TRBV10-3 and J is TRBJ2-7, with TRBD1 identical over 8 bases. The sequencing sample was made of PBMCs. DNA of the CDR3: TGTGCCATCGGCGGACCGGGACAGGATCCCTACGAGCAGTACTTC. Its protein is CAIGGPGQDPYEQYF.